What follows are 26 T cell receptor beta chains derived from one specimen sequenced in a study of shared clonotypes between healthy human individuals. TCRdb's table, derived via immunoSEQ multiplex PCR, lists solely in-frame clones and lacks some. The top ten hold about 0.064% of the sample, which has under 550,000 clones, almost 97% seen once. The specimen sequenced was naive CD4+ T cells sorted from blood. The subset: CD45RA+ positively selected. All receptors derive from a woman aged 25 to 39 in good health.

The chain joins TRBV30 to TRBJ2-3; TRBD2 aligns across 13 bases. V lost 2 bases to trimming and J lost 3 bases; unmatched junction nucleotides: 5. This CDR3 is 16 amino acids long. The germline V gene encodes CDR1 GTSNPN and CDR2 SVGIG (reference sequence). The CDR3 protein is CAWSPGTSGKTDTQYF. Here the CDR3 DNA reads TGTGCCTGGAGTCCGGGGACTAGCGGGAAAACAGATACGCAGTATTTT.

The chain couples TRBV29-1 to TRBJ2-7; D gene unclear. V shed 5 bases and J shed 0 bases, with 14 bases lying between them. Germline CDR1 SQVTM, CDR2 ANQGSEA. This CDR3 region has 14 residues. The chain's CDR3 is CSVRTTLPSYEQYF. The CDR3 bases are TGCAGCGTTCGCACGACCCTCCCCTCCTACGAGCAGTACTTC.

As to this clone: At the DNA level, this CDR3 is encoded by other sequences in the same sample as well. The chain has TRBV28 and TRBJ2-7, with D unresolved. Germline V gives CDR1 MDHEN, CDR2 SYDVKM. Trimming removed 7 bases from V and 0 bases from J, with 10 bases in between. CDR3 size: 13 residues. The CDR3, as DNA: TGTGCCAGCACTACCGGCGGCTCCTACGAGCAGTACTTC. Amino acid sequence: CASTTGGSYEQYF.

This clone was picked up one time. The chain joins TRBV7-9 to TRBJ2-2; D might be TRBD1 or TRBD2, each matching 5 bases. The CDR3 spans 17 residues. Germline V gene data show CDR1 as SEHNR and CDR2 as FQNEAQ (reference sequence). V lost 1 base and J lost 8, with 20 bases in between. The CDR3 DNA reads as TGTGCCAGCAGCTTAGTTGCCGTTTTGAGGGGCGTTGGGGAGCTGTTTTTT. This translates into CASSLVAVLRGVGELFF. The full variable domain, its missing parts supplied by reference TRBV7-9 and TRBJ2-2, is DTGVSQNPRHKITKRGQNVTFRCDPISEHNRLYWYRQTLGQGPEFLTYFQNEAQLEKSRLLSDRFSAERPKGSFSTLEIQRTEQGDSAMYLCASSLVAVLRGVGELFFGEGSRLTVL.

The chain links TRBV15 to TRBJ2-2; D gene uncertain. Germline loops: CDR1 LNHNV, CDR2 YYDKDF (reference sequence). This CDR3 is 15 amino acids long. The V and J ends lost 1 base and 2 bases respectively, with 8 bases between them. CDR3 amino acids: CATSRGRGNTGELFF. The CDR3, as DNA: TGTGCCACCAGCAGAGGTCGCGGTAACACCGGGGAGCTGTTTTTT.

This clone appeared a single time. The chain links TRBV27 to TRBJ2-7; 12 bases agree with TRBD2. This CDR3 is built from 16 residues. V lost 5 bases, J lost 4 bases, and 9 bases stayed unmatched. CDR1 and CDR2 from the germline V gene are MNHEY and SMNVEV (reference sequence). CDR3 loop: CASSLTLAGGPYEQYF. CDR3 in DNA: TGTGCCAGCAGTCTGACGCTAGCGGGAGGGCCATACGAGCAGTACTTC.

CDR3 coding DNA: TGCGCCAGCAGCTTGGTAGGGTATAGCACAGATACGCAGTATTTT. This encodes CASSLVGYSTDTQYF. The rearrangement joins TRBV5-1 to TRBJ2-3; no clear D. CDR3 length: 15 residues. V was clipped by 0 bases and J by 0 bases, with 8 bases between them. Germline-derived CDR1 and CDR2 are SGHRS and YFSETQ.

This clone appeared once. The CDR3 spells CASRAVAGGEKLFF. The CDR3 coding sequence is TGTGCCAGCAGGGCAGTTGCGGGTGGTGAAAAACTGTTTTTT. V usage is TRBV6-1 and J usage is TRBJ1-4; D is unclear. The CDR3 is 14 amino acids. Per germline, CDR1 MNHNS and CDR2 SASEGT. Trimming took off 6 bases at V and 7 bases at J, with 15 bases between the two ends.

This chain uses TRBV29-1 with TRBJ2-1, with D possibly TRBD2 on 7 matching bases. Germline CDR1 is SQVTM and CDR2 is ANQGSEA. V gave up 6 bases and J gave up 2 bases, with 11 bases separating them. The CDR3 loop spans 13 amino acids. CDR3 sequence (DNA): TGCAGCGTGGGGGGGACAACCTACAATGAGCAGTTCTTC. Protein sequence: CSVGGTTYNEQFF.

Concerning this clone: The same CDR3 also results from other DNA sequences found in this sample. The J gene is TRBJ2-7, the V gene TRBV18; 9 positions agree with TRBD1. CDR1 is KGHSH and CDR2 is LQKENI in the germline V gene. CDR3 length: 14 residues. Trimming took 3 bases from V and 2 from J; bases not matched to a gene: 2. The DNA for the CDR3 is TGTGCCAGCTCACCGGGACAGGGAACCTACGAGCAGTACTTC. This codes for CASSPGQGTYEQYF.

The rearrangement links TRBV5-8 to TRBJ2-1; D is unresolved. Trimming stripped 4 bases from V and 4 bases from J, with 21 bases between. The length of the CDR3 is 17 residues. CDR1 is SGHTS and CDR2 is YDEGEE in the germline V gene. The CDR3 protein is CASSVLKNPVVYNEQFF. As DNA, the CDR3 is TGTGCCAGCAGCGTGTTGAAGAACCCGGTAGTATACAATGAGCAGTTCTTC.

V gene TRBV7-3 combines with J gene TRBJ2-5; TRBD2 is a possible D gene (6 bases). The germline CDR1 and CDR2 sequences are SGHTA and FQGTGA. The CDR3 spans 15 residues. V lost 2 bases and J lost 4, with 14 bases in between. This CDR3 is CASSLGTSEGETQYF. The CDR3 DNA sequence: TGTGCCAGCAGCTTAGGGACTTCAGAGGGAGAGACCCAGTACTTC.

This chain connects TRBV6-5 to TRBJ2-7; D may be TRBD1 (7 bases). The CDR3 covers 12 residues. CDR1 MNHEY and CDR2 SVGAGI come from the germline V gene. Trimming removed 6 bases from V and 7 bases from J, with 13 bases in between. The CDR3 spells CASRTPGGEQYF. In nucleotides, the CDR3 is TGTGCCAGCAGAACCCCAGGGGGGGAGCAGTACTTC.

This clone was picked up a small number of times. The chain uses TRBV7-8 and TRBJ2-7; no reliable D call. The CDR3 is 15 amino acids. The V and J ends lost 5 bases and 6 bases respectively, with 20 bases between them. Germline CDR1 and CDR2: SGHVS and FQNEAQ. The CDR3 loop reads CASSPTSPIGSEQYF. CDR3 in DNA: TGTGCCAGCAGCCCGACATCTCCAATAGGCAGCGAGCAGTACTTC.

The chain is built from TRBV27 and TRBJ2-1; 14 nucleotides agree with TRBD2. After removal of 3 bases from V and 8 bases from J, the junction contained 12 bases not matched to a gene. Germline-derived CDR1 and CDR2 are MNHEY and SMNVEV (reference sequence). The CDR3 consists of 18 residues. Here the CDR3 reads CASSFQVPGLAGVYEQFF. In nucleotides, the CDR3 is TGTGCCAGCAGTTTCCAGGTACCGGGACTAGCGGGAGTTTATGAGCAGTTCTTC.

V gene TRBV10-3 combines with J gene TRBJ2-7; TRBD1 aligns across 9 bases. The ends lost 10 bases at V and 0 bases at J; junction bases unmatched: 10. This CDR3 has 15 residues. Germline CDR1 and CDR2: ENHRY and SYGVKD. CDR3 DNA: TGTGCCACAAGCCGGACAGGGGTTGACTCCTACGAGCAGTACTTC. It yields the protein CATSRTGVDSYEQYF.

J is TRBJ2-3 and V is TRBV5-8; 13 bases line up with TRBD2. The CDR3 totals 18 residues. V dropped 3 bases and J dropped 0; count of bases not matched to a gene: 7. Per the germline V gene, CDR1 is SGHTS and CDR2 is YDEGEE. CDR3 coding DNA: TGTGCCAGCAGCTGGGCTGGGACTAGCGGGACTAGCACAGATACGCAGTATTTT. It yields the protein CASSWAGTSGTSTDTQYF.

CDR3 sequence (DNA): TGTGCCAGCAGCTTAGTGGGGTCAAATCAGCCCCAGCATTTT. Translated: CASSLVGSNQPQHF. The V gene is TRBV11-2, the J gene TRBJ1-5; D unclear. Germline assignment: CDR1 SGHAT and CDR2 FQNNGV. CDR3 size: 14 residues. The V end was cut by 1 base, the J end by 4 bases, with 8 bases between.

CDR3 in amino acids: CASKYRHNTEAFF. Written as DNA, the CDR3 is TGTGCCAGCAAATACCGACATAACACTGAAGCTTTCTTT. The V call is TRBV28, the J call TRBJ1-1; D remains ambiguous. The CDR3 is 13 amino acids. Trimming pared 7 bases from V and 2 bases from J, leaving 11 bases between. The V gene's germline CDR1 is MDHEN and CDR2 SYDVKM.

The chain has TRBV27 and TRBJ2-3, with D tentatively TRBD2 (5 bases). The CDR3 contains 16 residues. CDR1 and CDR2 (germline): MNHEY, SMNVEV (reference sequence). The V end lost 2 bases, the J end lost 1 base, and 13 bases lay between the germline ends. DNA of the CDR3: TGTGCCAGCAGTTTAGGAGCGGTTAGTGGCACAGATACGCAGTATTTT. The encoded protein is CASSLGAVSGTDTQYF.

V usage is TRBV6-6 and J usage is TRBJ1-5; 9 bases align to TRBD1. Germline V gene lookup returns CDR1 MNHNY and CDR2 SVGAGI (reference sequence). The CDR3 runs 16 residues. V lost 5 bases and J lost 5; bases outside the gene matches: 10. The CDR3 nucleotides read TGTGCCAGCAGTAAGGGACAGGGCAAGTCAGATCAGCCCCAGCATTTT. Translated, it gives CASSKGQGKSDQPQHF.

The chain carries TRBV27 and TRBJ2-7; 9 bases align to TRBD1. CDR1 and CDR2 (germline): MNHEY, SMNVEV (reference sequence). The V segment lost 3 bases and the J segment 1 base; nucleotides outside the gene matches: 10. This CDR3 contains 17 residues. CDR3 coding DNA: TGTGCCAGCAGTTTCCACTCCGGACAGGGGAAGTCCTACGAGCAGTACTTC. This codes for CASSFHSGQGKSYEQYF.

The rearrangement links TRBV14 to TRBJ1-3; no clear D. Germline CDR1 reads SGHDN; CDR2 reads FVKESK. Trimming left V 0 bases short and J 0 bases short, with 9 bases between. The CDR3 is 16 amino acids. The CDR3 nucleotides are TGTGCCAGCAGCCAAGATACGCCGAACTCTGGAAACACCATATATTTT. Translation: CASSQDTPNSGNTIYF.

The chain is built from TRBV5-1 and TRBJ2-2; no definite D call. CDR1 SGHRS and CDR2 YFSETQ come from the germline V gene. This CDR3 is 13 amino acids long. With 9 bases removed from V and 2 bases from J, the gap between germline ends came to 11 bases. The CDR3 nucleotides are TGCGCCACCAAACTGGATAACACCGGGGAGCTGTTTTTT. It encodes CATKLDNTGELFF. Together with reference TRBV5-1 and TRBJ2-2, the CDR3 gives the full variable domain: KAGVTQTPRYLIKTRGQQVTLSCSPISGHRSVSWYQQTPGQGLQFLFEYFSETQRNKGNFPGRFSGRQFSNSRSEMNVSTLELGDSALYLCATKLDNTGELFFGEGSRLTVL.

This rearrangement joins TRBV28 to TRBJ2-7; 10 bases map to TRBD1. This CDR3 comprises 14 residues. Germline lookup yields CDR1 MDHEN and CDR2 SYDVKM. J gave up 5 bases and V 3 bases, and 4 bases lay outside the gene matches. The chain's CDR3 is CASSLYGTGDEQYF. CDR3 in DNA: TGTGCCAGCAGTTTGTATGGGACAGGGGACGAGCAGTACTTC.

This chain uses TRBV7-2 with TRBJ2-7, with 13 bases fitting TRBD2. The junction had 7 bases not matched to a gene; V was cut back by 5 bases and J by 6 bases. This CDR3 comprises 15 residues. Germline V gene sequence: CDR1 SGHTA, CDR2 FQGNSA. Written as DNA, the CDR3 is TGTGCCAGCAGCGCAAGACTAGCGGGAGGCGGCGAGCAGTACTTC. It is translated as CASSARLAGGGEQYF.